These 19 T cell receptor beta chains came from one sample sequenced in a study of graft-versus-host responses after intestinal transplantation. The protocol was immunoSEQ multiplex PCR, while the TCRdb copy is restricted to in-frame clones and leaves out a portion. The sample has some 81,000 clones; roughly 89% are singletons. The antigens of these receptors remain unknown. The source was unstimulated CD4+ T cells sorted from spleen or lymph node cells, collected before intestinal transplant. Receptor source: a human donor who received an intestinal transplant.

The V gene is TRBV6-1, the J gene TRBJ2-5, with 7 bases aligning to TRBD2. Trimming at V came to 7 bases and at J to 5 bases, leaving 4 bases not matched to a gene. The germline V gene has CDR1 MNHNS and CDR2 SASEGT. The CDR3 spans 12 residues. Here the CDR3 reads CASNGRSETQYF. CDR3 DNA sequence: TGTGCCAGCAACGGGAGGTCGGAGACCCAGTACTTC.

In its sample, this clone was seen a few times. The chain uses TRBV29-1 and TRBJ1-1, with D tentatively TRBD1 (5 bases). The CDR3 is 14 amino acids. Germline V gene data show CDR1 as SQVTM and CDR2 as ANQGSEA. The V end lost 3 bases, the J end lost 1 base, and 12 bases lay between the germline ends. The chain's CDR3 is CSVDSRGKNTEAFF. CDR3 DNA sequence: TGCAGCGTTGATTCAAGGGGCAAGAACACTGAAGCTTTCTTT.

The chain uses TRBV28 and TRBJ2-5; no reliable D call. Germline values: CDR1 MDHEN, CDR2 SYDVKM. This CDR3 has 12 residues. Trimming left V 7 bases short and J 4 bases short, with 10 bases between. The CDR3 nucleotides read TGTGCCAGCAAATCAAGAGGAGAGACCCAGTACTTC. Its protein product is CASKSRGETQYF.

The gene calls are TRBV29-1 and TRBJ1-5; 7 positions agree with TRBD1. The CDR3 runs 14 residues. Trimming removed 4 bases from V and 6 bases from J; junction bases left unmatched: 9. CDR1 is SQVTM, CDR2 ANQGSEA, per germline. The CDR3, as DNA: TGCAGCGTTGGTCAGGGGGGAAGGGGTCAGCCCCAGCATTTT. Encoded protein: CSVGQGGRGQPQHF.

This rearrangement joins TRBV20-1 to TRBJ2-3; D is possibly TRBD1 (6 bases). Germline CDR1 reads DFQATT; CDR2 reads SNEGSKA (reference sequence). CDR3 length equals 11 residues. V gave up 6 bases and J gave up 4 bases, with 8 bases separating them. CDR3 amino acids: CSAPGADTQYF. CDR3 in DNA: TGCAGTGCCCCAGGGGCAGATACGCAGTATTTT.

The rearrangement links TRBV10-1 to TRBJ2-3; D unclear. Germline lookup yields CDR1 WNHNN and CDR2 SYGVQD (reference sequence). The V end was cut by 3 bases, the J end by 7 bases, with 17 bases between. This CDR3 has 15 residues. For the CDR3, the DNA is TGCGCCAGCAGTGAAGGAGTAAGTCCTGGAAATACGCAGTATTTT. Translated, it gives CASSEGVSPGNTQYF.

This sequence joins TRBV19 and TRBJ2-2, with 7 bases lining up with TRBD2. Germline CDR1 LNHDA, CDR2 SQIVND (reference sequence). This CDR3 contains 16 residues. The V and J ends lost 2 bases and 1 base, in that order; junction bases with no gene match: 4. The DNA of the CDR3 is TGTGCCAGTAGTATACAGGGAGGGAAGAACACCGGGGAGCTGTTTTTT. The encoded protein is CASSIQGGKNTGELFF.

The gene calls are TRBV28 and TRBJ1-6; TRBD1 is a possible D gene (6 bases). The CDR3 is 15 amino acids. In germline, CDR1 is MDHEN, CDR2 SYDVKM. V was clipped by 2 bases and J by 5 bases, with 10 bases between them. CDR3 sequence reads: CASSLIGGDNSPLHF. CDR3 nucleotides: TGTGCCAGCAGTTTAATAGGGGGTGATAATTCACCCCTCCACTTT.

The chain employs TRBV2 and TRBJ2-2, with 14 bases that match TRBD2. Germline V gives CDR1 SNHLY, CDR2 FYNNEI. The CDR3 length is 16 residues. J gave up 7 bases and V 4 bases, and 5 bases lay outside the gene matches. CDR3 in amino acids: CASSGGLAGDIGELFF. CDR3 DNA: TGTGCCAGCAGTGGGGGACTAGCGGGGGATATCGGGGAGCTGTTTTTT.

CDR3 bases: TGTGCCAGCAGCTACCGGACAGGGGCCTTTAGCAATCAGCCCCAGCATTTT. Amino acids: CASSYRTGAFSNQPQHF. The chain joins TRBV5-6 to TRBJ1-5, with 9 bases matching TRBD1. The CDR3 length is 17 residues. J was trimmed by 0 bases and V by 3 bases; bases with no gene match: 7. Germline V CDR1 and CDR2: SGHDT, YYEEEE.

The genes are TRBV5-1 and TRBJ1-4; TRBD1 might be the D (6 bases). Trimming pared 1 base from V and 5 bases from J, leaving 9 bases between. There are 14 residues in the CDR3. Germline V gives CDR1 SGHRS, CDR2 YFSETQ. The DNA for the CDR3 is TGCGCCAGCAGCTTGACAGGGCTCAATGAAAAACTGTTTTTT. Translating it yields CASSLTGLNEKLFF. The variable domain in full, with the rest retrieved from reference TRBV5-1 and TRBJ1-4, is KAGVTQTPRYLIKTRGQQVTLSCSPISGHRSVSWYQQTPGQGLQFLFEYFSETQRNKGNFPGRFSGRQFSNSRSEMNVSTLELGDSALYLCASSLTGLNEKLFFGSGTQLSVL.

V gene TRBV27 combines with J gene TRBJ2-5; no reliable D call. V lost 6 bases to trimming and J lost 7 bases, with 15 bases between them. CDR1 MNHEY and CDR2 SMNVEV come from the germline V gene (reference sequence). The CDR3 runs 13 residues. Here the CDR3 reads CASSPGEKWTQYF. For the CDR3, the DNA is TGTGCCAGCAGCCCCGGAGAAAAGTGGACCCAGTACTTC.

The chain uses TRBV6-1 and TRBJ2-7; weak D call: TRBD1 (5 bases). V was shortened by 3 bases and J by 3 bases, with 12 bases between the two germline ends. CDR1 and CDR2 from the germline V gene are MNHNS and SASEGT. The CDR3 sequence is 14 residues long. CDR3 in DNA: TGTGCCAGCAGTGACCTAGGACATAGCTACGAGCAGTACTTC. It translates to CASSDLGHSYEQYF.

The chain has TRBV23-1 and TRBJ2-5, with D perhaps matching TRBD1 (6 bases). TRBV23-1 is an ORF, with its function uncertain. This CDR3 contains 13 residues. Deletions cut 7 bases from V and 1 base from J, with 10 bases between. CDR3 amino acids: CASIYRVQETQYF. CDR3 DNA: TGCGCCAGCATCTACAGGGTCCAAGAGACCCAGTACTTC.

This clone was counted between two and nine times. The chain carries TRBV19 and TRBJ2-7; perhaps TRBD1 as D (6 bases). This CDR3 is 11 amino acids long. The V gene lost 5 bases and the J gene lost 12 bases, with 14 bases spanning the gap. Germline CDR1 and CDR2: LNHDA and SQIVND (reference sequence). For the CDR3, the DNA is TGTGCCAGTAGTGCCAAGGGACAACCGTACTTC. Residues: CASSAKGQPYF. The entire variable domain, with the rest obtained from reference TRBV19 and TRBJ2-7, is as follows: DGGITQSPKYLFRKEGQNVTLSCEQNLNHDAMYWYRQDPGQGLRLIYYSQIVNDFQKGDIAEGYSVSREKKESFPLTVTSAQKNPTAFYLCASSAKGQPYFGPGTRLTVT.

This sequence joins TRBV28 and TRBJ2-7; D is perhaps TRBD1 (5 bases). Trimming cost V 3 bases and J 3 bases, with 15 bases left between them. This CDR3 region has 15 residues. Per the germline V gene, CDR1 is MDHEN and CDR2 is SYDVKM. The CDR3 sequence: CASSFFGALNYEQYF. CDR3 sequence (DNA): TGTGCCAGCAGTTTTTTTGGGGCGCTTAACTACGAGCAGTACTTC.

This chain joins TRBV5-1 and TRBJ2-3; 12 nucleotides line up with TRBD2. Trimming took 5 bases from V and 2 from J; bases not matched to a gene: 9. The length of the CDR3 is 17 residues. Germline V gives CDR1 SGHRS, CDR2 YFSETQ. The CDR3 loop reads CASRRLAGEEHTDTQYF. In nucleotides, the CDR3 is TGCGCCAGCAGGAGACTAGCGGGAGAAGAGCACACAGATACGCAGTATTTT.

The chain has TRBV28 and TRBJ2-7, with TRBD1 matching over 10 bases. This CDR3 has 16 amino acids. Germline-derived CDR1 and CDR2 are MDHEN and SYDVKM. V lost 7 bases, J lost 4 bases, and 13 bases stayed unmatched. The CDR3 region is CASIPHGGQGPYEQYF. The CDR3 nucleotides are TGTGCCAGCATTCCTCACGGGGGACAGGGGCCTTACGAGCAGTACTTC.

This chain connects TRBV5-6 to TRBJ2-2; tentative D call: TRBD1 (5 bases). CDR1 and CDR2 (germline): SGHDT, YYEEEE. With 0 bases removed from V and 6 bases from J, the gap between germline ends came to 15 bases. CDR3 length: 16 residues. As DNA, the CDR3 is TGTGCCAGCAGCTTGGTCACGGACATTATCGCCGGGGAGCTGTTTTTT. Translating it yields CASSLVTDIIAGELFF.